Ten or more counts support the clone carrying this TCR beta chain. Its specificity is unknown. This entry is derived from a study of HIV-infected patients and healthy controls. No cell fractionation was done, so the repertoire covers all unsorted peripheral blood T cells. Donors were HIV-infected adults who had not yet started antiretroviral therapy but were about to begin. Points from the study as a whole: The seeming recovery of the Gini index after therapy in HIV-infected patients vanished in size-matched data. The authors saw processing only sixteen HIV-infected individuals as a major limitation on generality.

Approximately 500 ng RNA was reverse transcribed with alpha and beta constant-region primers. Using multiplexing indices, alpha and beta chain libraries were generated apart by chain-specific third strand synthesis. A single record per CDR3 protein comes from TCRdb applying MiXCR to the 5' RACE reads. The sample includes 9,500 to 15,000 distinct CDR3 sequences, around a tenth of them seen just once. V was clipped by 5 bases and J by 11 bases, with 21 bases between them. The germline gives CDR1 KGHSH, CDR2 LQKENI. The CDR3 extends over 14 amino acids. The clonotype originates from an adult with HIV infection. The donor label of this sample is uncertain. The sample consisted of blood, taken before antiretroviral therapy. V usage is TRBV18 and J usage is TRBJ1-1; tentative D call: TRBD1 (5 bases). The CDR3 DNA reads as TGTGCCAGCTCAGCGGGGGAGGGGAGGAAGGCGGCTTTCTTT. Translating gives CASSAGEGRKAAFF. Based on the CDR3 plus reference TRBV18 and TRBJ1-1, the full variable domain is NAGVMQNPRHLVRRRGQEARLRCSPMKGHSHVYWYRQLPEEGLKFMVYLQKENIIDESGMPKERFSAEFPKEGPSILRIQQVVRGDSAAYFCASSAGEGRKAAFFGQGTRLTVV.